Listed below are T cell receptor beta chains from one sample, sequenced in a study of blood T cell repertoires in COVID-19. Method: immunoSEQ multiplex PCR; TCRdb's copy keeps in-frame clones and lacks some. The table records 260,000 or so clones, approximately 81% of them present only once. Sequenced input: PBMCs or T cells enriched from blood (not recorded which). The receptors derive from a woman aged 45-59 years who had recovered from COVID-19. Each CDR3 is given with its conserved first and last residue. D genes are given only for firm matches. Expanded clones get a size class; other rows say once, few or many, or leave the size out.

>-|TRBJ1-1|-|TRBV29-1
CSATSGNTEAFF
TGCAGCGCGACTTCAGGGAACACTGAAGCTTTCTTT
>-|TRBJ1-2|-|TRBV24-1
CATSDFQGRGYTF
TGTGCCACCAGTGATTTTCAGGGCCGGGGCTACACCTTC
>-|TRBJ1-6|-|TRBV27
CASSLPGINSPLHF
TGTGCCAGCAGTTTACCGGGGATTAATTCACCCCTCCACTTT
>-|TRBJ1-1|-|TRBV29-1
CSVEDLLGSTEAFF
TGCAGCGTTGAAGATCTTTTAGGGAGTACTGAAGCTTTCTTT
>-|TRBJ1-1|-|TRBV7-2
CASRSDTNTEAFF
TGTGCCAGCAGATCGGACACCAACACTGAAGCTTTCTTT
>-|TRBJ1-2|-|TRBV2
CASKERLVNNYGYTF
TGTGCCAGCAAGGAGCGGTTGGTGAACAACTATGGCTACACCTTC
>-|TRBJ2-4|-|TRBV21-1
CASSNQRASGGKNIQYF
TGTGCCAGCAGCAATCAGCGGGCTAGCGGGGGGAAAAACATTCAGTACTTC
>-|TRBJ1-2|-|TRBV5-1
CASSLVTANYGYTF
TGCGCCAGCAGCTTGGTTACAGCAAACTATGGCTACACCTTC
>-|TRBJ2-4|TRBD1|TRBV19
CASSPQGARDIQYF
TGTGCCAGTAGTCCACAGGGGGCGCGAGACATTCAGTACTTC
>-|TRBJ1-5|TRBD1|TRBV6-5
CASIATGGSNQPQHF
TGTGCCAGCATCGCCACAGGGGGTAGCAATCAGCCCCAGCATTTT
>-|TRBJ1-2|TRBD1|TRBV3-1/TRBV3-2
CASSQEGGQGKSGYTF
TGTGCCAGCAGCCAAGAGGGAGGACAGGGGAAATCTGGCTACACCTTC
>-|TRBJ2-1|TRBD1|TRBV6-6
CASSNPPGGSEQFF
TGTGCCAGCAGTAACCCTCCAGGGGGCAGTGAGCAGTTCTTC
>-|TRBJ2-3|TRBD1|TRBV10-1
CASSDPGTGGTDTQYF
TGCGCCAGCAGTGACCCCGGGACAGGGGGCACAGATACGCAGTATTTT
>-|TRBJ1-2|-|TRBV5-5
CASSPGGANYGYTF
TGTGCCAGCAGCCCGGGGGGGGCTAACTATGGCTACACCTTC
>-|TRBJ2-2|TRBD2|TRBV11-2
CASSAPRGGLGELFF
TGTGCCAGCAGCGCCCCTCGCGGGGGGTTGGGGGAGCTGTTTTTT
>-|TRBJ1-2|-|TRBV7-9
CASSFADDGYTF
TGTGCCAGCAGCTTTGCGGATGATGGCTACACCTTC
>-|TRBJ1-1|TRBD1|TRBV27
CASSRLGQGRGNTEAFF
TGTGCCAGCAGCCGTCTTGGACAGGGACGGGGGAACACTGAAGCTTTCTTT
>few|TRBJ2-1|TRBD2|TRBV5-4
CASSLDSGSYNEQFF
TGTGCCAGCAGCTTGGATAGCGGGAGCTACAATGAGCAGTTCTTC
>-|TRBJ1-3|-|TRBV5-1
CASSPGPGEAVGNTIYF
TGCGCCAGCAGCCCTGGCCCGGGGGAAGCAGTTGGAAACACCATATATTTT
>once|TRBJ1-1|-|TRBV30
CAWSVQGVYHTEAFF
TGTGCCTGGAGTGTACAAGGGGTATATCACACTGAAGCTTTCTTT
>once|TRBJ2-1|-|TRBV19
CASSRTGSSYNEQFF
TGTGCCAGTAGCCGAACTGGGAGCAGCTACAATGAGCAGTTCTTC
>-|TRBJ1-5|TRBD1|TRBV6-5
CASRQGANQPQHF
TGTGCCAGTAGACAGGGGGCAAATCAGCCCCAGCATTTT
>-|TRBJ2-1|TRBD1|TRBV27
CASSLQGVGDEQFF
TGTGCCAGCAGTTTACAGGGGGTCGGGGATGAGCAGTTCTTC
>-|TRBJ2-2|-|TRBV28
CASSLEVLTGELFF
TGTGCCAGCAGTTTAGAGGTATTGACCGGGGAGCTGTTTTTT
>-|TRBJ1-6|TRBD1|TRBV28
CASSLRSGGGRLNSPLHF
TGTGCCAGCAGTTTAAGGTCAGGGGGCGGTCGGCTTAATTCACCCCTCCACTTT
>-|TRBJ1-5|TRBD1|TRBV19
CASSVGQGALSQPQHF
TGTGCCAGTAGTGTAGGGCAGGGGGCCCTCAGTCAGCCCCAGCATTTT
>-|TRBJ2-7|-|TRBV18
CASSRQNRAGEQYF
TGTGCCAGCTCACGCCAGAACAGGGCTGGCGAGCAGTACTTC
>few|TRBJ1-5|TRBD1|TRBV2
CASSSSTGGGNQPQHF
TGTGCCAGCAGTAGTAGTACAGGGGGAGGAAATCAGCCCCAGCATTTT
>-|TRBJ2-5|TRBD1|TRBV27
CASSKTTGSMGTQYF
TGTGCCAGCAGTAAAACGACAGGGTCCATGGGGACCCAGTACTTC
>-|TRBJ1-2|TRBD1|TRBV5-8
CASSSGTVVHLGYTF
TGTGCCAGCAGCTCCGGGACAGTCGTTCACTTAGGCTACACCTTC
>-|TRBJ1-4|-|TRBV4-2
CASSQGFGTSEKLFF
TGTGCCAGCAGCCAAGGGTTCGGGACTAGCGAAAAACTGTTTTTT
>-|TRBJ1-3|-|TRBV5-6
CASSFGPVGNTIYF
TGTGCCAGCAGCTTTGGGCCTGTGGGAAACACCATATATTTT
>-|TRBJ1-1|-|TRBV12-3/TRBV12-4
CASSLVGRIDAFF
TGTGCCAGCAGTTTGGTGGGGCGGATAGACGCTTTCTTT
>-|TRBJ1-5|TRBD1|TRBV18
CASSTGQGQPQHF
TGTGCCAGCTCAACAGGACAGGGTCAGCCCCAGCATTTT
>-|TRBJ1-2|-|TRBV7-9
CASSLLVGGYTF
TGTGCCAGCAGCTTATTGGTGGGCGGCTACACCTTC
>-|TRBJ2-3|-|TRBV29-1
CSVVPQTWDTQYF
TGCAGCGTTGTACCTCAAACTTGGGATACGCAGTATTTT
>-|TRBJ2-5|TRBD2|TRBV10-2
CASSESLAQRGLRIETQYF
TGCGCCAGCAGTGAGTCCTTGGCCCAGCGGGGACTGAGGATAGAGACCCAGTACTTC
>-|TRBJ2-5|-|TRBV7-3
CASSLTVREGETQYF
TGTGCCAGCAGCTTAACGGTCAGGGAAGGGGAGACCCAGTACTTC
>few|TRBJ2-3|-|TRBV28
CASSAGTNTDTQYF
TGTGCCAGCAGTGCGGGGACCAACACAGATACGCAGTATTTT
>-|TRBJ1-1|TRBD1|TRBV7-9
CASSSGQGKNTEAFF
TGTGCCAGCAGCTCGGGACAGGGAAAGAACACTGAAGCTTTCTTT
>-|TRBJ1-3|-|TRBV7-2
CASSSRVSSGNTIYF
TGTGCCAGCAGCTCCAGGGTTTCCTCTGGAAACACCATATATTTT